Listed here is a single T cell receptor (beta chain). In the original processing: From reference gene primer amplification, estimates of nucleated cell counts were derived. Repertoires were generated with immunoSEQ multiplex PCR, while TCRdb's copy carries only in-frame clones and drops some. D and trimming were read from the DNA, whereas the V and J calls and clone size are those reported in that table. The repertoire holds around 15,000 clones, with about 87% as singletons. The germline gives CDR1 MDHEN, CDR2 SYDVKM. The CDR3 runs to 16 residues. J was trimmed by 4 bases and V by 5 bases; bases with no gene match: 8. These data originate in a study of blood T cell repertoires in COVID-19. Study summary: The samples span acute and convalescent COVID-19 from the United States, Italy and Spain. PBMCs, B-cell-depleted T cells, or T cells provided the cDNA or gDNA that made up the material.

The TCR originated in a human donor in a cohort sampled during active COVID-19. This sequence joins TRBV28 and TRBJ1-1, with TRBD1 identical over 12 bases. The material sequenced was peripheral blood. For the CDR3, the DNA is TGTGCCAGCAGTCTCCGCCCGGGACAGGGGGCCACTGAAGCTTTCTTT. This sequence encodes CASSLRPGQGATEAFF.